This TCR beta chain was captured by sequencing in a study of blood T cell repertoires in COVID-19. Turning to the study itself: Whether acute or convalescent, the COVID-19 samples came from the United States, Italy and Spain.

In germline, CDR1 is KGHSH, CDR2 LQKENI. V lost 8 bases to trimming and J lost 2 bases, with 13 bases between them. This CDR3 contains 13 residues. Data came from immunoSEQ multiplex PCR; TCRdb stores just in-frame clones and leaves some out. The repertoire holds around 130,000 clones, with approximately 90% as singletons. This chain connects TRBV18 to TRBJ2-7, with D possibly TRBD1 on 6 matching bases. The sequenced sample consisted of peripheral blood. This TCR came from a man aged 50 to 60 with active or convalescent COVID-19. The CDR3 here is CASARAGAYEQYF. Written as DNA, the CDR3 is TGTGCCAGCGCACGAGCAGGGGCCTACGAGCAGTACTTC.